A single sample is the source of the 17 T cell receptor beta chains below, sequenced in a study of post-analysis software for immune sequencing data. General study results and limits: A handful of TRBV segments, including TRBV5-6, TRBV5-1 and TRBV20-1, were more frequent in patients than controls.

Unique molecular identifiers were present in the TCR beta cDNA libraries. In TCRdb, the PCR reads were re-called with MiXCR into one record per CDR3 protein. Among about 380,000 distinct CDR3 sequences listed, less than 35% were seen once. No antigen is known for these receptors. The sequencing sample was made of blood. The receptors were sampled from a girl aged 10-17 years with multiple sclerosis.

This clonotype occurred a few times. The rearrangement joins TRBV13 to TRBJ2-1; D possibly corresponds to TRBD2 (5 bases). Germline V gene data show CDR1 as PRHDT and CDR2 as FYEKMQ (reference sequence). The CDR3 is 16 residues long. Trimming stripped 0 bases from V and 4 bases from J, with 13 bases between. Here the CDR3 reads CASSLGRGSVYNEQFF. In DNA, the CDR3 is TGTGCCAGCAGCTTAGGCCGAGGGAGCGTATACAATGAGCAGTTCTTC.

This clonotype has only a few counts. The CDR3: CASSYAGTAGELFF. Here the CDR3 DNA reads TGTGCCAGCAGTTACGCAGGGACGGCCGGGGAGCTGTTTTTT. The V and J genes are TRBV6-2 or TRBV6-3 and TRBJ2-2; TRBD1 or TRBD2 may be the D gene (5 bases each). The CDR3 is 14 residues long. Germline CDR1 and CDR2: MNHEY and SVGEGT. The V and J ends lost 2 bases and 6 bases respectively, with 10 bases between them.

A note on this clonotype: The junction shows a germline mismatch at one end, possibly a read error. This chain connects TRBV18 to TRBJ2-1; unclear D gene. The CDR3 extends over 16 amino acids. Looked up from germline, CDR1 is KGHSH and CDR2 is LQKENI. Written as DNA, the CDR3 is TGTGCCAGCTCACCAAAGATTGGCGCGACCTACAATGAGCAGCTCTTC. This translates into CASSPKIGATYNEQLF.

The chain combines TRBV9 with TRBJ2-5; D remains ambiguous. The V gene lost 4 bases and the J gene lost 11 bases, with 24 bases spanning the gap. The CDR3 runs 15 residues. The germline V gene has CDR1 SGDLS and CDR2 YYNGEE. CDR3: CASSPYTRIGDEQYF. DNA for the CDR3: TGTGCCAGCAGCCCTTACACACGCATAGGCGATGAGCAGTACTTC. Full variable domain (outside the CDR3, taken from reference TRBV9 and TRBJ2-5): DSGVTQTPKHLITATGQRVTLRCSPRSGDLSVYWYQQSLDQGLQFLIQYYNGEERAKGNILERFSAQQFPDLHSELNLSSLELGDSALYFCASSPYTRIGDEQYFGPGTRLLVL.

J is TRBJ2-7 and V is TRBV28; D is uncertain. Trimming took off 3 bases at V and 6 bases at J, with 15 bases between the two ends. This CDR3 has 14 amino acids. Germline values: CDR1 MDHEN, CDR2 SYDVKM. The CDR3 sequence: CASSLPGYFGEQYF. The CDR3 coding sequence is TGTGCCAGCAGTTTGCCAGGTTACTTTGGCGAGCAGTACTTC.

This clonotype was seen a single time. CDR3 nucleotide sequence: TGTGCCAGCAGCGGAAGGACAGGGGCCGGGGAGCTGTTTTTT. Translation: CASSGRTGAGELFF. The rearrangement joins TRBV9 to TRBJ2-2; 9 bases match TRBD1. In germline, CDR1 is SGDLS, CDR2 YYNGEE. Trimming took 3 bases from V and 6 from J; bases not matched to a gene: 3. This CDR3 spans 14 amino acids.

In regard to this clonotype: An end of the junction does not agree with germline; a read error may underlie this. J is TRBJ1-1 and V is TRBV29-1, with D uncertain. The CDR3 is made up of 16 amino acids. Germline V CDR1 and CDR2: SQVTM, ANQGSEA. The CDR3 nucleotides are TGCAGCGTCCTAAAAGAGCAGGCTCGCATGAACACTAAAGCTTTCTTT. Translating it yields CSVLKEQARMNTKAFF.

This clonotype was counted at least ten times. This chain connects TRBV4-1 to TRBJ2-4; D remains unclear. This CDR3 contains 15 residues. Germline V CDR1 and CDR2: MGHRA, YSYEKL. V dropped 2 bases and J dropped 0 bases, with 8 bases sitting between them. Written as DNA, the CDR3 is TGCGCCAGCAGCCAATTAAACTTAGCCAAAAACATTCAGTACTTC. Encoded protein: CASSQLNLAKNIQYF.

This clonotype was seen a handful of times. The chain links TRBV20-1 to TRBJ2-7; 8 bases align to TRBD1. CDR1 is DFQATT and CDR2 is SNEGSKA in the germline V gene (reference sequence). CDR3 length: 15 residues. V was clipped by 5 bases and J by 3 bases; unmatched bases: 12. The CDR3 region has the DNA TGCAGTGCTCCACGCCTAGACAGGGGAGGCTACGAGCAGTACTTC. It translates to CSAPRLDRGGYEQYF.

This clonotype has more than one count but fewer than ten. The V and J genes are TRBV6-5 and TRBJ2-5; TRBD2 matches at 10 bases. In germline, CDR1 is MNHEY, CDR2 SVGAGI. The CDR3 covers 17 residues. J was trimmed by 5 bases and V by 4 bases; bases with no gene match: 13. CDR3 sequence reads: CASSSGLAKPTGETQYF. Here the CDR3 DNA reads TGTGCCAGCAGTTCGGGACTAGCGAAACCGACGGGGGAGACCCAGTACTTC.

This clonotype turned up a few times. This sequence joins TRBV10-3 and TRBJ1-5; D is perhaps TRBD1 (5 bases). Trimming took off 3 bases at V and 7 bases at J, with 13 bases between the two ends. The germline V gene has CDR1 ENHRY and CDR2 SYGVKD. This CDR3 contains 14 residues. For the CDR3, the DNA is TGTGCCATCAGTGAAGGGGAGGGCCGGCAGCCCCAGCATTTT. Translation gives CAISEGEGRQPQHF.

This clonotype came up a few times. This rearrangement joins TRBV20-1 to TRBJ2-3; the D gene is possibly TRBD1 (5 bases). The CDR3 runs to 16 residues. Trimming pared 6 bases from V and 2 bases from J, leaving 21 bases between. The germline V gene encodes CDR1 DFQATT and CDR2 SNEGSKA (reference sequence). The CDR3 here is CSARRAGSGHTDTQYF. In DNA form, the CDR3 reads TGCAGTGCCAGACGGGCCGGGTCCGGACACACAGATACGCAGTATTTT.

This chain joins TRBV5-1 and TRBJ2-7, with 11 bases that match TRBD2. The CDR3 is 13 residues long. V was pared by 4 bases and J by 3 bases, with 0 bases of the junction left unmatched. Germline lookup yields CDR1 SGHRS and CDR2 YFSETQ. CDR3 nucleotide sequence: TGCGCCAGCAGCGGGACTAGCGGCTACGAGCAGTACTTC. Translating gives CASSGTSGYEQYF.

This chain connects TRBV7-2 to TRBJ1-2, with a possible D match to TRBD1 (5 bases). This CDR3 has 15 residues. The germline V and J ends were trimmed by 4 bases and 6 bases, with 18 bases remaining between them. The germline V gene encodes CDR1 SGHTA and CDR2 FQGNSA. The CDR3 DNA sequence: TGTGCCAGCAGCTCCCCCGTGCTGGGGGTCGATGGCTACACCTTC. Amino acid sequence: CASSSPVLGVDGYTF.

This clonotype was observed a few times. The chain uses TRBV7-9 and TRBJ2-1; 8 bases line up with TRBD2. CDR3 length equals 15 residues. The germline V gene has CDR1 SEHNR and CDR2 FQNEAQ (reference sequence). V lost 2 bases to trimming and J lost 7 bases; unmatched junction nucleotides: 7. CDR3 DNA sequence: TGTGCCAGCAGCTTACTAGGACTAGCTCAGAATGAGCAGTTCTTC. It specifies CASSLLGLAQNEQFF.

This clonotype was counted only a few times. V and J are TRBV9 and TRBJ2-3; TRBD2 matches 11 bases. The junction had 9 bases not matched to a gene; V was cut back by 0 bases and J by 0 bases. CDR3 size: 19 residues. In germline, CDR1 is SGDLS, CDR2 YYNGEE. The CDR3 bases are TGTGCCAGCAGCGTAGGTAGCGGGGGGGCCAGCGTCAGCACAGATACGCAGTATTTT. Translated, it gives CASSVGSGGASVSTDTQYF.

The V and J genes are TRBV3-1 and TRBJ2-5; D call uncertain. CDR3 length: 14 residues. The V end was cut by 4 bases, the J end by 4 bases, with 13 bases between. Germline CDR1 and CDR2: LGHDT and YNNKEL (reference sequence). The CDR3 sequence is CASSPWDGGETQYF. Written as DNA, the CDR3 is TGTGCCAGCAGCCCCTGGGATGGTGGAGAGACCCAGTACTTC.